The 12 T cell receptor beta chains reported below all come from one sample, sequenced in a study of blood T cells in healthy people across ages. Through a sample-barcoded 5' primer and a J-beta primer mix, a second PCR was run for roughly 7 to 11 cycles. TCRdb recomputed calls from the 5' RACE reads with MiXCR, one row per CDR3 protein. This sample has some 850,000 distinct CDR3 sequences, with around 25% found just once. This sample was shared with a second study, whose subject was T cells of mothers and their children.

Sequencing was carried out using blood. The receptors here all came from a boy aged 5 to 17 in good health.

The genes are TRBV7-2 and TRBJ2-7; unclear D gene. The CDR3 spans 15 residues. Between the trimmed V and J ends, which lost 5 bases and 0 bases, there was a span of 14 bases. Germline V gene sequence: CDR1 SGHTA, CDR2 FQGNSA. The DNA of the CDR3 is TGTGCCAGCAGCCCCTGGGGTAGACTCTCCTACGAGCAGTACTTC. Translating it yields CASSPWGRLSYEQYF.

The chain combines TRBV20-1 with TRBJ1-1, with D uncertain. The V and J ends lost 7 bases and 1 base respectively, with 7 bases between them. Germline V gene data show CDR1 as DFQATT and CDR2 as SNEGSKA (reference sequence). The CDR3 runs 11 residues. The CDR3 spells CSVRGNTEAFF. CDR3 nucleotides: TGCAGTGTGCGAGGGAACACTGAAGCTTTCTTT.

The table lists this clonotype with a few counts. CDR3 residues: CASSLTDRVYNEQFF. The DNA for the CDR3 is TGCGCCAGCAGCTTGACGGACAGGGTCTACAATGAGCAGTTCTTC. This chain uses TRBV5-1 with TRBJ2-1; 8 bases line up with TRBD1. The CDR3 totals 15 residues. The V and J ends lost 1 base and 3 bases, in that order; junction bases with no gene match: 3. CDR1 SGHRS and CDR2 YFSETQ come from the germline V gene.

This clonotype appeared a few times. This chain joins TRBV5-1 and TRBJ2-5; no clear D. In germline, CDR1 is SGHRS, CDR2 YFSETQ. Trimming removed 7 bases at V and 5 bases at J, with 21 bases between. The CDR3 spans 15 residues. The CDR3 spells CASGRWSTSPETQYF. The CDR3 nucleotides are TGCGCCAGCGGCCGATGGAGTACTTCTCCGGAGACCCAGTACTTC.

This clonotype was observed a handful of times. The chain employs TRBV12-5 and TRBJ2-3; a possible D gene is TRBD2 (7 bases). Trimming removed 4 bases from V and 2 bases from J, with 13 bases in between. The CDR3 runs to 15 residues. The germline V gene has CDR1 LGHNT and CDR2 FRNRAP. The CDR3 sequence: CASGSAGAYTDTQYF. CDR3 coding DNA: TGTGCTAGTGGTTCCGCGGGGGCGTACACAGATACGCAGTATTTT.

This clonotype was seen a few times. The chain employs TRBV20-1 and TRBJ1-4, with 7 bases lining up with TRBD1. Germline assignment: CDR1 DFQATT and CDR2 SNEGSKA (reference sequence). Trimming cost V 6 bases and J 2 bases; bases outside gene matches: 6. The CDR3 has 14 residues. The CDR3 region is CSAGTGATNEKLFF. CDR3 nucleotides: TGCAGTGCAGGAACAGGGGCGACTAATGAAAAACTGTTTTTT.

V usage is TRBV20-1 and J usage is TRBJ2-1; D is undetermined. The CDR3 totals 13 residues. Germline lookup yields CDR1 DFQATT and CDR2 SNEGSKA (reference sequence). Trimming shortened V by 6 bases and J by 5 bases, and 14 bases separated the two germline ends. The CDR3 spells CSALLRTHNEQFF. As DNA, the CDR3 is TGCAGTGCATTACTTAGGACCCACAATGAGCAGTTCTTC.

The CDR3 is CSAPRGSVVGYTF. CDR3 bases: TGCAGTGCTCCCCGGGGGTCCGTAGTTGGCTACACCTTC. The chain carries TRBV20-1 and TRBJ1-2; the D gene is possibly TRBD1 (5 bases). Germline CDR1 is DFQATT and CDR2 is SNEGSKA (reference sequence). The germline V and J ends were trimmed by 5 bases and 7 bases, with 17 bases remaining between them. This CDR3 is built from 13 residues.

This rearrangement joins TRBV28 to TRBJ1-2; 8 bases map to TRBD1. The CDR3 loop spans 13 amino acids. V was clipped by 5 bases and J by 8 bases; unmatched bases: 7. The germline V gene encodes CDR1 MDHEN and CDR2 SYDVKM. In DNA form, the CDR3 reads TGTGCCAGCAGTCCGGACAGGGAAGAAGGCTACACCTTC. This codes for CASSPDREEGYTF.

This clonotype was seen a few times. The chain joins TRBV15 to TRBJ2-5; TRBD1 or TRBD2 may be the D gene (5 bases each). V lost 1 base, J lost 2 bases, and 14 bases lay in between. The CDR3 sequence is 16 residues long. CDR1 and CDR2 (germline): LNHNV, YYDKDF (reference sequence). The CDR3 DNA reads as TGTGCCACCAGCAGAGGGGGGATGACGGTACAAGAGACCCAGTACTTC. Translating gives CATSRGGMTVQETQYF.

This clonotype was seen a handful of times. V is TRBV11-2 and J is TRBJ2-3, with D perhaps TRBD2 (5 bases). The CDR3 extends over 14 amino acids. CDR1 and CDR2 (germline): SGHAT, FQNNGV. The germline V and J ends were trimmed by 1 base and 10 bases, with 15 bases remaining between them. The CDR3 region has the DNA TGTGCCAGCAGCTTAGGAAGAAGCGGTCGGTCGCAGTATTTT. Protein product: CASSLGRSGRSQYF. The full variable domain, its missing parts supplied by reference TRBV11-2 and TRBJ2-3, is EAGVAQSPRYKIIEKRQSVAFWCNPISGHATLYWYQQILGQGPKLLIQFQNNGVVDDSQLPKDRFSAERLKGVDSTLKIQPAKLEDSAVYLCASSLGRSGRSQYFGPGTRLTVL.

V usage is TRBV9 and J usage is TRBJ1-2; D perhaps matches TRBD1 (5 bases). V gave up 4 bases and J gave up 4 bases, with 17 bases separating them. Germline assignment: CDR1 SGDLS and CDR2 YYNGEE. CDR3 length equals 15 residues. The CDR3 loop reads CASSPGGSAPYGYTF. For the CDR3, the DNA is TGTGCCAGCAGCCCGGGGGGGTCGGCCCCCTATGGCTACACCTTC. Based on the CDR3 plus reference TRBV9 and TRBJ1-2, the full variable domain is DSGVTQTPKHLITATGQRVTLRCSPRSGDLSVYWYQQSLDQGLQFLIQYYNGEERAKGNILERFSAQQFPDLHSELNLSSLELGDSALYFCASSPGGSAPYGYTFGSGTRLTVV.